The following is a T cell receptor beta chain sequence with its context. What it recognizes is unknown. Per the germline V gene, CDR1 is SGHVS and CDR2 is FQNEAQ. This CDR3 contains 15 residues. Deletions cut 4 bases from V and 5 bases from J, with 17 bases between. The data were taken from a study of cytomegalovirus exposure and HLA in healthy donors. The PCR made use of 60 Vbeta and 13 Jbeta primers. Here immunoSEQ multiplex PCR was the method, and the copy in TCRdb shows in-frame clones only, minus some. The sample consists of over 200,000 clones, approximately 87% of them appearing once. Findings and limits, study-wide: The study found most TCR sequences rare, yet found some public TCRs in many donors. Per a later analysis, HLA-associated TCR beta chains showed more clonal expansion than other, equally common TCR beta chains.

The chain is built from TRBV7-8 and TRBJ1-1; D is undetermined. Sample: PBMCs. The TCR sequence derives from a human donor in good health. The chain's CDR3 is CASSSRRDVGTEAFF. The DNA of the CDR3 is TGTGCCAGCAGCTCCAGACGGGATGTCGGAACTGAAGCTTTCTTT.